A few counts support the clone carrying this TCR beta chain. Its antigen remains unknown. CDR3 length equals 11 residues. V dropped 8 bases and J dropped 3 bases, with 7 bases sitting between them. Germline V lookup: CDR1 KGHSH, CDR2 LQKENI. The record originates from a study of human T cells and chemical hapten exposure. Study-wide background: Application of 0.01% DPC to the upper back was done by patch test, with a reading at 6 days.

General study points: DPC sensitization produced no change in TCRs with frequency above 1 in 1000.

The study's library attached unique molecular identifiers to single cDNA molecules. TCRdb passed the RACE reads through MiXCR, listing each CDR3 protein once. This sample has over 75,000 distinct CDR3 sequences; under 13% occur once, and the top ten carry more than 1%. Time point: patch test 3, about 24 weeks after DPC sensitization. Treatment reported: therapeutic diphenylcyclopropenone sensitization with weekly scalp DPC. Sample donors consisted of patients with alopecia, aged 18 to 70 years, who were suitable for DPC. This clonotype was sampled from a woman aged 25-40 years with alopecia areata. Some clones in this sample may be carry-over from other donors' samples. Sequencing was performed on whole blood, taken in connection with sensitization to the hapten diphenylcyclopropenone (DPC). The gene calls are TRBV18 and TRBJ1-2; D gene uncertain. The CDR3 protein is CASRRDYGYTF. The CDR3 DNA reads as TGTGCCAGCCGCCGGGACTATGGCTACACCTTC.